This passage covers 7 T cell receptor beta chains from one sample sequenced in a study of vaccination and CD4 T cells after COVID-19. Indicated treatment: roughly ten-day PBMC culture with coronavirus spike peptide pools or control peptides (ViraFEST assay). CD4+ T cells that had been cultured provided DNA sequenced with the Oncomine TCR Beta short-read assay. TCRdb redid the calling of the PCR reads with MiXCR, one entry per CDR3 protein. Among 9,500 to 15,000 distinct CDR3 sequences, 45% to 65% were seen once, and the ten largest hold around a quarter. These receptors lack a known antigen. What was sequenced was CD4+ T cells from blood, cultured in vitro. The receptors stem from a human donor who had recovered from COVID-19.

This clonotype has a single count. The rearrangement links TRBV7-2 to TRBJ2-5; no clear D. V was cut by 5 bases and J by 0 bases, with 10 bases left in between. The germline V gene encodes CDR1 SGHTA and CDR2 FQGNSA. This CDR3 has 14 amino acids. The chain's CDR3 is CASSLLGNQETQYF. The CDR3 DNA reads as TGTGCCAGCAGCCTTTTGGGGAACCAAGAGACCCAGTACTTC.

V and J are TRBV6-2 or TRBV6-3 and TRBJ1-6; D remains unclear. This CDR3 contains 14 residues. The germline V gene has CDR1 MNHEY and CDR2 SVGEGT. The V and J ends lost 7 bases and 5 bases respectively, with 12 bases between them. The CDR3 DNA reads as TGTGCCAGCAAATTGACACCGGATAATTCACCCCTCCACTTT. Protein product: CASKLTPDNSPLHF.

The chain couples TRBV5-8 to TRBJ1-2, with D hard to call. The CDR3 covers 12 residues. Trimming removed 4 bases at V and 12 bases at J, with 16 bases between. The germline gives CDR1 SGHTS, CDR2 YDEGEE. CDR3 coding DNA: TGTGCCAGCAGCCAACCTCTCCAAGGAAACACCTTC. Translating gives CASSQPLQGNTF.

The V call is TRBV5-8, the J call TRBJ2-5; no firm D call. Germline CDR1 reads SGHTS; CDR2 reads YDEGEE. The V gene lost 0 bases and the J gene lost 7 bases, with 19 bases spanning the gap. The CDR3 contains 16 residues. In DNA, the CDR3 is TGTGCCAGCAGCTTGGAGTACGGGCGTGGCGCAGCGACCCAGTACTTC. Its translation: CASSLEYGRGAATQYF.

V gene TRBV4-2 combines with J gene TRBJ1-2; no definite D call. From germline, CDR1 is LGHNA and CDR2 YNFKEQ. The CDR3 runs to 14 residues. Trimming took off 0 bases at V and 3 bases at J, with 8 bases between the two ends. CDR3 sequence: CASSQDPRDYGYTF. The CDR3 nucleotides are TGTGCCAGCAGCCAAGATCCGAGGGACTATGGCTACACCTTC.

The chain employs TRBV10-3 and TRBJ2-5, with D hard to call. The V end was cut by 3 bases, the J end by 3 bases, with 8 bases between. The CDR3 has 13 residues. Germline V CDR1 and CDR2: ENHRY, SYGVKD. Here the CDR3 DNA reads TGTGCCATCAGTGACCACTCGGAAGAGACCCAGTACTTC. Amino acids: CAISDHSEETQYF.

This chain uses TRBV7-2 with TRBJ1-1; D not resolved. V was cut by 5 bases and J by 7 bases, with 11 bases left in between. The CDR3 has 12 residues. The V gene's germline CDR1 is SGHTA and CDR2 FQGNSA. The CDR3 DNA reads TGTGCCAGCAGCGGTAGGGCCGTTGAAGCTTTCTTT. Protein product: CASSGRAVEAFF. The full variable domain, in which reference TRBV7-2 and TRBJ1-1 provide the parts outside the CDR3, is GAGVSQSPSNKVTEKGKDVELRCDPISGHTALYWYRQSLGQGLEFLIYFQGNSAPDKSGLPSDRFSAERTGGSVSTLTIQRTQQEDSAVYLCASSGRAVEAFFGQGTRLTVV.